A single sample gave rise to the 11 T cell receptor beta chains below, sequenced in a study of T-cell memory formation after mild COVID-19. MiXCR, run by TCRdb on the 5' RACE reads, gives a single entry per CDR3 protein. The table has approximately 180,000 distinct CDR3 sequences, 16% seen once; the top ten hold more than 2%. The source material was PBMCs or a T cell subset sorted from them (not recorded which). These receptors all come from an adult woman who had mild COVID-19 (a few samples of this study predate the infection). Cell type and time point are not known.

The chain uses TRBV24-1 and TRBJ2-2, with 10 bases that match TRBD1. Germline V gene data show CDR1 as KGHDR and CDR2 as SFDVKD. The trim removed 9 bases at V and 7 bases at J, leaving 10 bases unmatched. This CDR3 region has 15 residues. The DNA of the CDR3 is TGTGCCACCCAGTCCGGGACAGGGGAGAGCGGGGAGCTGTTTTTT. This gives the protein CATQSGTGESGELFF.

The chain joins TRBV15 to TRBJ2-3; 8 bases match TRBD2. J gave up 0 bases and V 0 bases, and 2 bases lay outside the gene matches. This CDR3 is built from 16 residues. Germline values: CDR1 LNHNV, CDR2 YYDKDF (reference sequence). The DNA for the CDR3 is TGTGCCACCAGCAGAGATCGACTAGCGAGCACAGATACGCAGTATTTT. This encodes CATSRDRLASTDTQYF.

This clonotype was observed a handful of times. The chain links TRBV9 to TRBJ2-3, with D perhaps matching TRBD2 (6 bases). From germline, CDR1 is SGDLS and CDR2 YYNGEE. CDR3 length: 12 amino acids. Trimming took off 2 bases at V and 6 bases at J, with 7 bases between the two ends. In DNA, the CDR3 is TGTGCCAGCAGCGTCGCGGGGGATACGCAGTATTTT. Amino acids: CASSVAGDTQYF. The full variable domain, with the rest looked up from reference TRBV9 and TRBJ2-3, is DSGVTQTPKHLITATGQRVTLRCSPRSGDLSVYWYQQSLDQGLQFLIQYYNGEERAKGNILERFSAQQFPDLHSELNLSSLELGDSALYFCASSVAGDTQYFGPGTRLTVL.

This rearrangement joins TRBV7-9 to TRBJ2-7; 9 nucleotides line up with TRBD1. J gave up 0 bases and V 3 bases, and 6 bases lay outside the gene matches. Germline V gene sequence: CDR1 SEHNR, CDR2 FQNEAQ (reference sequence). The CDR3 extends over 16 amino acids. DNA of the CDR3: TGTGCCAGCAGCTTCTATGGACAGGGGAGCTCCTACGAGCAGTACTTC. Protein sequence: CASSFYGQGSSYEQYF.

This clonotype was seen more than once but under ten times. The V and J genes are TRBV20-1 and TRBJ2-5; 9 bases agree with TRBD1. V was pared by 6 bases and J by 3 bases, with 8 bases of the junction left unmatched. The length of the CDR3 is 14 residues. CDR1 DFQATT and CDR2 SNEGSKA come from the germline V gene (reference sequence). The CDR3 DNA reads as TGCAGTGCAGGGGACAGGGCAAGCAAAGAGACCCAGTACTTC. Protein sequence: CSAGDRASKETQYF.

Only a few counts were recorded for this clonotype. CDR3 loop: CASSDPKTGGTGELFF. Here the CDR3 DNA reads TGTGCCAGCAGTGACCCAAAGACAGGGGGGACCGGGGAGCTGTTTTTT. The chain has TRBV25-1 and TRBJ2-2; 9 nucleotides align to TRBD1. Per germline, CDR1 MGHDK and CDR2 SYGVNS. The CDR3 extends over 16 amino acids. The junction had 7 bases not matched to a gene; V was cut back by 3 bases and J by 5 bases.

This clonotype occurred a few times. The J gene is TRBJ1-2, the V gene TRBV6-5, with D unclear. This CDR3 has 11 residues. CDR1 and CDR2 (germline): MNHEY, SVGAGI. The ends were cut back, 10 bases at V and 0 bases at J, with 6 bases in the middle. The CDR3: CATWSNYGYTF. CDR3 DNA: TGTGCCACCTGGTCTAACTATGGCTACACCTTC.

This clonotype has more than one count but fewer than ten. The chain employs TRBV20-1 and TRBJ1-4, with a weak D call TRBD1 (6 bases). Germline CDR1 DFQATT, CDR2 SNEGSKA (reference sequence). The CDR3 runs 12 residues. The CDR3 sequence: CSSLQGNEKLFF. CDR3 bases: TGCAGCAGCCTACAGGGTAACGAAAAACTGTTTTTT.

The genes are TRBV20-1 and TRBJ2-7; D tentatively fits TRBD1 or TRBD2 (7 bases each). This CDR3 is 12 amino acids long. Germline CDR1 reads DFQATT; CDR2 reads SNEGSKA (reference sequence). Trimming pared 7 bases from V and 2 bases from J, leaving 12 bases between. The CDR3 nucleotides read TGCAGTGTCTCAGGGGGGGCCTACGAGCAGTACTTC. Amino acids: CSVSGGAYEQYF.

Only a few counts were recorded for this clonotype. The V call is TRBV7-3, the J call TRBJ2-7; perhaps TRBD1 as D (7 bases). Trimming left V 1 base short and J 3 bases short, with 13 bases between. CDR1 SGHTA and CDR2 FQGTGA come from the germline V gene. This CDR3 is 15 amino acids long. This chain's CDR3 is CASSLSGTDNYEQYF. The CDR3 DNA follows: TGTGCCAGCAGCTTAAGCGGGACAGACAACTACGAGCAGTACTTC.

This clonotype has just a few counts. The gene calls are TRBV25-1 and TRBJ2-7; D not resolved. The CDR3 has 16 amino acids. In germline, CDR1 is MGHDK, CDR2 SYGVNS. The V gene lost 5 bases and the J gene lost 0 bases, with 17 bases spanning the gap. CDR3 region: CASSKGFLALSYEQYF. The CDR3 nucleotides are TGTGCCAGCAGTAAGGGCTTCCTGGCCCTCTCCTACGAGCAGTACTTC.